The entry below gives a single T cell receptor (beta chain) sequence along with its context. The germline V gene encodes CDR1 LNHNV and CDR2 YYDKDF (reference sequence). The CDR3 loop spans 13 amino acids. The V end lost 3 bases, the J end lost 4 bases, and 8 bases lay between the germline ends. TCRdb re-derived calls from the 5' RACE reads in MiXCR, one entry per CDR3 protein. This repertoire shows hundreds of thousands of distinct CDR3 sequences, 12% found once; its top ten account for about 15%. The data are from a study of T cells after yellow fever vaccination. This receptor was taken from a man aged 25 to 40 who received the YFV17D yellow fever vaccine. The V gene is TRBV15, the J gene TRBJ2-3; D is unclear. Sequencing used PBMCs, obtained on the day of the yellow fever booster vaccination. CDR3: CATSRGFADTQYF. DNA of the CDR3: TGTGCCACCAGCAGGGGATTCGCAGATACGCAGTATTTT.